Following are 20 T cell receptor beta chains from one sample sequenced in a study of shared clonotypes between healthy human individuals. Sequenced by immunoSEQ multiplex PCR; TCRdb stores in-frame clones only, minus some. The table has about 2.4 million clones, roughly 93% seen once. Sequenced: naive CD4+ T cells from PBMCs. Subset meaning: CD45RA+ positively selected. The receptors derive from a man younger than 35 in good health. Some clones in this sample may be carry-over from other donors' samples.

The chain joins TRBV11-3 to TRBJ2-3; D assignment may be TRBD1 or TRBD2 (5 bases each). Trimming removed 3 bases at V and 0 bases at J, with 13 bases between. CDR3 size: 16 residues. Germline CDR1 reads SGHNT; CDR2 reads YENEEA. CDR3 amino acids: CASSLRGDRSTDTQYF. CDR3 sequence (DNA): TGTGCCAGCAGCTTGAGGGGTGACCGAAGCACAGATACGCAGTATTTT.

This clone was seen only once. This chain uses TRBV28 with TRBJ2-5; possible D gene TRBD2, 6 bases. V shed 6 bases and J shed 2 bases, with 16 bases lying between them. CDR1 and CDR2 from the germline V gene are MDHEN and SYDVKM. The CDR3 runs to 15 residues. In DNA, the CDR3 is TGTGCCAGCAGCAAATATAGCGGCATACAAGAGACCCAGTACTTC. It codes for CASSKYSGIQETQYF.

In its sample, this clone was seen a few times. The chain couples TRBV30 to TRBJ1-4; D unresolved. There are 12 residues in the CDR3. Germline V CDR1 and CDR2: GTSNPN, SVGIG (reference sequence). Trimming took 0 bases from V and 8 from J, leaving 7 bases between them. CDR3 in amino acids: CAWSVGREKLFF. CDR3 nucleotides: TGTGCCTGGAGTGTTGGTCGGGAAAAACTGTTTTTT. Using reference TRBV30 and TRBJ1-4 for the parts outside the CDR3, the full variable domain is SQTIHQWPATLVQPVGSPLSLECTVEGTSNPNLYWYRQAAGRGLQLLFYSVGIGQISSEVPQNLSASRPQDRQFILSSKKLLLSDSGFYLCAWSVGREKLFFGSGTQLSVL.

The V gene is TRBV2, the J gene TRBJ1-5; a weak D match, TRBD1 (5 bases). This CDR3 has 14 residues. Germline CDR1 reads SNHLY; CDR2 reads FYNNEI. The V and J ends lost 6 bases and 5 bases respectively, with 14 bases between them. CDR3 loop: CASRGPGRDQPQHF. In DNA, the CDR3 is TGTGCCAGCAGGGGGCCGGGGAGGGATCAGCCCCAGCATTTT.

This clone was detected once. CDR3 coding DNA: TGTGCCAGCAGTACCGACAGAAGAAAATTCACAGATACGCAGTATTTT. Translation gives CASSTDRRKFTDTQYF. This chain links TRBV6-6 with TRBJ2-3; D may be TRBD1 (5 bases). V lost 5 bases, J lost 2 bases, and 17 bases lay in between. The CDR3 runs to 16 residues. In germline, CDR1 is MNHNY, CDR2 SVGAGI (reference sequence).

This CDR3 is CASSPGNTQYF. In DNA form, the CDR3 reads TGCGCCAGCAGCCCGGGCAATACGCAGTATTTT. The chain is built from TRBV4-1 and TRBJ2-3; no clear D gene. The CDR3 extends over 11 amino acids. V lost 4 bases and J 7 bases, leaving 6 bases between the germline ends. CDR1 MGHRA and CDR2 YSYEKL come from the germline V gene.

This clone was seen only a few times. The rearrangement uses TRBV9 and TRBJ1-5, with D perhaps TRBD1 (5 bases). This CDR3 has 15 amino acids. V was shortened by 2 bases and J by 0 bases, with 9 bases between the two germline ends. Germline V gene data show CDR1 as SGDLS and CDR2 as YYNGEE. Written as DNA, the CDR3 is TGTGCCAGCAGCGTCCCGACAGATAGCAATCAGCCCCAGCATTTT. Encoded protein: CASSVPTDSNQPQHF.

In this sample, this clone turned up a few times. Other DNA sequences in the same sample also yield this CDR3. The V call is TRBV4-1, the J call TRBJ1-1; the D gene is possibly TRBD1 (5 bases). This CDR3 has 15 residues. The germline V gene has CDR1 MGHRA and CDR2 YSYEKL. V was cut by 0 bases and J by 0 bases, with 8 bases left in between. This chain's CDR3 is CASSQDPGMNTEAFF. DNA for the CDR3: TGCGCCAGCAGCCAAGATCCAGGGATGAACACTGAAGCTTTCTTT.

The chain couples TRBV14 to TRBJ2-7, with TRBD2 identical over 7 bases. The germline V gene has CDR1 SGHDN and CDR2 FVKESK. Trimming removed 1 base from V and 2 bases from J; junction bases left unmatched: 8. The CDR3 loop spans 16 amino acids. Here the CDR3 DNA reads TGTGCCAGCAGCCAAGGGGCACTAGCGCTTCCCTACGAGCAGTACTTC. Its translation is CASSQGALALPYEQYF.

V gene TRBV7-3 combines with J gene TRBJ2-7, with D uncertain. CDR3 length: 14 residues. Per the germline V gene, CDR1 is SGHTA and CDR2 is FQGTGA. V shed 5 bases and J shed 0 bases, with 11 bases lying between them. CDR3 residues: CASSQGSNSYEQYF. The CDR3, as DNA: TGTGCCAGCAGCCAAGGCTCCAACTCCTACGAGCAGTACTTC.

This clone has only one observation. The V call is TRBV2, the J call TRBJ2-2; 9 bases fit TRBD2. Germline V CDR1 and CDR2: SNHLY, FYNNEI. Losses at the gene ends were 11 bases for V and 1 base for J; bases not matched to a gene: 8. The CDR3 runs 15 residues. The CDR3 region is CAHRVTSGNTGELFF. The CDR3 nucleotides read TGTGCCCACAGGGTGACTAGCGGGAACACCGGGGAGCTGTTTTTT.

V is TRBV9 and J is TRBJ1-5; maybe TRBD1 (6 bases). V was shortened by 3 bases and J by 2 bases, with 18 bases between the two germline ends. The CDR3 loop spans 17 amino acids. CDR1 is SGDLS, CDR2 YYNGEE, per germline. CDR3 DNA: TGTGCCAGCAGCGCCCGCACGGGGGGCATTGGCAATCAGCCCCAGCATTTT. It codes for CASSARTGGIGNQPQHF.

The count of this clone is one. The chain links TRBV2 to TRBJ2-3; unclear D gene. This CDR3 region has 13 residues. The germline V gene encodes CDR1 SNHLY and CDR2 FYNNEI. The V end lost 7 bases, the J end lost 2 bases, and 10 bases lay between the germline ends. The CDR3 region is CASNVRLTDTQYF. CDR3 nucleotides: TGTGCCAGCAACGTGCGTCTCACAGATACGCAGTATTTT. Variable domain in full (rest from reference TRBV2 and TRBJ2-3): EPEVTQTPSHQVTQMGQEVILRCVPISNHLYFYWYRQILGQKVEFLVSFYNNEISEKSEIFDDQFSVERPDGSNFTLKIRSTKLEDSAMYFCASNVRLTDTQYFGPGTRLTVL.

This chain links TRBV29-1 with TRBJ1-1; TRBD1 matches at 9 bases. The CDR3 is 13 residues long. Looked up from germline, CDR1 is SQVTM and CDR2 is ANQGSEA. With 6 bases clipped from V and 3 bases from J, the junction kept 5 bases outside the gene matches. DNA for the CDR3: TGCAGCGTAATCGGACAGGGGTACACTGAAGCTTTCTTT. Translation: CSVIGQGYTEAFF.

This chain joins TRBV19 and TRBJ2-5; no clear D gene. Germline V lookup: CDR1 LNHDA, CDR2 SQIVND (reference sequence). V was trimmed by 6 bases and J by 5 bases, leaving 13 bases between them. The CDR3 contains 13 residues. The CDR3 protein is CASSERPLETQYF. The CDR3 DNA is TGTGCCAGTAGCGAAAGGCCCCTGGAGACCCAGTACTTC.

As concerns this clone: Other DNA sequences in this sample translate to the same CDR3. The J gene is TRBJ1-2, the V gene TRBV28; D unclear. Trimming took 8 bases from V and 4 from J, leaving 8 bases between them. CDR1 is MDHEN, CDR2 SYDVKM, per germline. This CDR3 is built from 11 residues. CDR3 loop: CASSPGYGYTF. In DNA form, the CDR3 reads TGTGCCAGCTCCCCCGGCTATGGCTACACCTTC.

The CDR3: CASAAHGGNTEAFF. CDR3 DNA: TGTGCCAGCGCGGCTCACGGGGGGAACACTGAAGCTTTCTTT. The genes are TRBV25-1 and TRBJ1-1, with a tentative D call TRBD1 (5 bases). The CDR3 consists of 14 residues. The V end lost 8 bases, the J end lost 1 base, and 14 bases lay between the germline ends. The germline gives CDR1 MGHDK, CDR2 SYGVNS.

The rearrangement joins TRBV16 to TRBJ2-7; D may be TRBD2 (6 bases). Germline assignment: CDR1 KGHSY and CDR2 FQNENV. V dropped 0 bases and J dropped 5 bases, with 11 bases sitting between them. The CDR3 loop spans 14 amino acids. The DNA of the CDR3 is TGTGCCAGCAGCCAATCGCGGCTAGCGAACGAGCAGTACTTC. Translated: CASSQSRLANEQYF.

CDR3 amino acids: CASSQDPPTGGSSEQYF. The CDR3 DNA is TGCGCCAGCAGCCAAGATCCCCCGACAGGGGGCTCAAGCGAGCAGTACTTC. This rearrangement joins TRBV4-1 to TRBJ2-7; 10 nucleotides align to TRBD1. Trimming removed 0 bases from V and 6 bases from J; junction bases left unmatched: 11. Looked up from germline, CDR1 is MGHRA and CDR2 is YSYEKL. The length of the CDR3 is 17 residues.

Comments on this clone: The same CDR3 can be traced to other DNA sequences in this sample. The CDR3 loop is CASSLVGEGYTF. The CDR3 region has the DNA TGCGCCAGCAGCTTGGTTGGCGAAGGCTACACCTTC. The chain couples TRBV5-1 to TRBJ1-2; unclear D gene. CDR1 is SGHRS, CDR2 YFSETQ, per germline. The ends were cut back, 0 bases at V and 8 bases at J, with 8 bases in the middle. This CDR3 comprises 12 residues.